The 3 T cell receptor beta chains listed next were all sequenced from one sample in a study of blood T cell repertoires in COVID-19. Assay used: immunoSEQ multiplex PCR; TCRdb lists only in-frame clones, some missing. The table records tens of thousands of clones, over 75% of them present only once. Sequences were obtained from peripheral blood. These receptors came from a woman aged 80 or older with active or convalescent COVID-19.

As DNA, the CDR3 is TGCGCCAGCAGCCAAGGCCGGGGGTCCGAAGAGACCCAGTACTTC. This encodes CASSQGRGSEETQYF. The chain is built from TRBV4-1 and TRBJ2-5; possibly TRBD2 for D (6 bases). Germline values: CDR1 MGHRA, CDR2 YSYEKL. This CDR3 spans 15 amino acids. Trimming shortened V by 1 base and J by 3 bases, and 12 bases separated the two germline ends.

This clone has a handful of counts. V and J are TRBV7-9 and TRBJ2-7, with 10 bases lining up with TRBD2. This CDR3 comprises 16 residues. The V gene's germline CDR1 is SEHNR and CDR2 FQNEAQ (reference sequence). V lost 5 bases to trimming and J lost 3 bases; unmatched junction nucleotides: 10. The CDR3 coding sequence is TGTGCCAGCAGCCGGGTGGGGACTAGCGAAAACTACGAGCAGTACTTC. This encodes CASSRVGTSENYEQYF.

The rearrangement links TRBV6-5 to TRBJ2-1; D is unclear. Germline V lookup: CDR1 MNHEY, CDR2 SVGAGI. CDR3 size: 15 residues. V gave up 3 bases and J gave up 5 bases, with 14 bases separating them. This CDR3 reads CASSYGQNLHNEQFF. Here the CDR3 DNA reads TGTGCCAGCAGTTATGGGCAAAACCTTCACAATGAGCAGTTCTTC.